These 5 T cell receptor beta chains originate from one sample sequenced in a study of OX40 agonist ivuxolimab in advanced cancers. The library came from the immunoSEQ multiplex PCR assay. TCRdb limited this immuneACCESS table to in-frame rearrangements with V and J called. A share of clones is missing; checked studies link under half to unresolved V genes, and the rest is unexplained. Here the sample has over 70,000 clones; about 86% occur a single time. The ten biggest clones cover 2% of the sample. The sample in question was CD4+ or CD8+ T cells sorted from blood, obtained in a trial of the OX40 agonist ivuxolimab. The receptors shown here come from an adult with an advanced solid tumor such as melanoma, head and neck, liver or kidney cancer.

This chain joins TRBV9 and TRBJ2-5; the match to TRBD2 covers 8 bases. Germline V CDR1 and CDR2: SGDLS, YYNGEE. After removal of 2 bases from V and 4 bases from J, the junction contained 7 bases not matched to a gene. The CDR3 contains 15 residues. CDR3 in DNA: TGTGCCAGCAGCGTCGGGGGGGTCGGTGGAGAGACCCAGTACTTC. As protein: CASSVGGVGGETQYF.

J is TRBJ2-5 and V is TRBV7-9; D is unclear. V dropped 1 base and J dropped 3 bases, with 12 bases sitting between them. The germline CDR1 and CDR2 sequences are SEHNR and FQNEAQ (reference sequence). The CDR3 is made up of 15 amino acids. This chain's CDR3 is CASSLEVAVKETQYF. CDR3 DNA: TGTGCCAGCAGCTTAGAGGTGGCAGTTAAAGAGACCCAGTACTTC.

The chain's CDR3 is CASSQDLQRNTGELFF. In nucleotides, the CDR3 is TGCGCCAGCAGCCAAGATTTACAGAGGAACACCGGGGAGCTGTTTTTT. J is TRBJ2-2 and V is TRBV4-3; D call uncertain. From germline, CDR1 is LGHNA and CDR2 YSLEER. The CDR3 totals 16 residues. With 0 bases removed from V and 1 base from J, the gap between germline ends came to 9 bases.

The chain carries TRBV12-5 and TRBJ2-1; the match to TRBD1 covers 12 bases. Germline trimming cut 1 base from V and 6 bases from J; bases unmatched to any gene: 1. Germline V lookup: CDR1 LGHNT, CDR2 FRNRAP. This CDR3 contains 15 residues. The CDR3 nucleotides are TGTGCTAGTGGTTTGGGGGGACAGGGGGCCAATGAGCAGTTCTTC. Translation gives CASGLGGQGANEQFF.

This chain joins TRBV19 and TRBJ1-5; no clear D gene. Germline assignment: CDR1 LNHDA and CDR2 SQIVND (reference sequence). Trimming pared 3 bases from V and 6 bases from J, leaving 6 bases between. The CDR3 consists of 12 residues. CDR3 sequence: CASSIGSQPQHF. CDR3 sequence (DNA): TGTGCCAGTAGTATTGGATCTCAGCCCCAGCATTTT.